Detailed here is one TCR beta chain. Its antigen is not identified. These data are taken from a study of cytomegalovirus exposure and HLA in healthy donors. Study conclusions and caveats: Among the sequence variants, a highly shared cluster was likely an artifact of sequencing.

While unrecorded immune exposures were likely, the donors were nominally healthy when sampled. This PCR relied on a set of 60 Vbeta primers and 13 Jbeta primers. Clones were sequenced by immunoSEQ multiplex PCR, and TCRdb holds only the in-frame ones, with some missing. The sample holds tens of thousands of clones; 76% are singletons and the top ten take 8.4%. The CDR3 has 16 amino acids. The ends were cut back, 6 bases at V and 1 base at J, with 16 bases in the middle. CDR1 is SGHTA and CDR2 is FQGNSA in the germline V gene. This TCR was recovered from a woman between 25 and 40 years old in good health and CMV-seropositive. Sequenced input: PBMCs. The J gene is TRBJ2-1, the V gene TRBV7-2; D remains unclear. DNA of the CDR3: TGTGCCAGCAGTCAAACTCTACTGAGATCCTACAATGAGCAGTTCTTC. Encoded protein: CASSQTLLRSYNEQFF.